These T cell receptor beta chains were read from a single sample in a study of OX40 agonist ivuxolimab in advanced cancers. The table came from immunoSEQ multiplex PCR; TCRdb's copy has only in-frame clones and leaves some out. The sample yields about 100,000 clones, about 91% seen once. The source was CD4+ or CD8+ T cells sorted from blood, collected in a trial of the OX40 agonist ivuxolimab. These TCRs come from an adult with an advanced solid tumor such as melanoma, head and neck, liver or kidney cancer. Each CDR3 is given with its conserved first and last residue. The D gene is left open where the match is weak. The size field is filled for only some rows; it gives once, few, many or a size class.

CASSPAPGSINQPQHF,TGTGCCAGCAGTCCGGCCCCGGGCAGCATCAATCAGCCCCAGCATTTT,-,16,-,TRBV5-4,TRBJ1-5
CASSFPQGEAFF,TGTGCCAGCAGCTTCCCGCAGGGTGAAGCTTTCTTT,-,12,-,TRBV7-2,TRBJ1-1
CASSLVAGGGAEAFF,TGTGCCAGCAGCTTAGTTGCGGGGGGAGGTGCTGAAGCTTTCTTT,-,15,-,TRBV7-2,TRBJ1-1
CASSAAGGDYGYTF,TGCGCCAGCAGCGCGGCAGGGGGCGACTATGGCTACACCTTC,-,14,TRBD1,TRBV5-1,TRBJ1-2
CAWSRTGAVFYGYTF,TGTGCCTGGAGCCGGACAGGGGCGGTTTTCTATGGCTACACCTTC,-,15,TRBD1,TRBV30,TRBJ1-2
CASSSSDDSYEQYF,TGTGCCAGCAGCTCCTCCGACGACTCCTACGAGCAGTACTTC,-,14,-,TRBV7-7,TRBJ2-7
CASSPGGFVYF,TGTGCCAGCAGCCCGGGGGGGTTTGTATACTTC,-,11,TRBD2,TRBV28,TRBJ2-7
CATTFVGAGGYTF,TGTGCCACCACCTTTGTAGGGGCCGGCGGCTACACCTTC,-,13,-,TRBV28,TRBJ1-2
CANSTGDNTEAFF,TGTGCCAATTCGACAGGGGACAACACTGAAGCTTTCTTT,-,13,TRBD1,TRBV6-6,TRBJ1-1
CASSRDRTATYEQYF,TGTGCCAGCAGCCGGGACAGAACAGCAACCTACGAGCAGTACTTC,once,15,TRBD1,TRBV27,TRBJ2-7
CASSHNRGRNEKLFF,TGTGCCAGCAGCCACAACAGGGGGCGGAATGAAAAACTGTTTTTT,-,15,TRBD1,TRBV4-2,TRBJ1-4
CASSRLLRNEQFF,TGTGCCAGCAGTCGACTCCTTCGCAATGAGCAGTTCTTC,-,13,-,TRBV27,TRBJ2-1
CASSEGLGSLRNQPQHF,TGTGCCAGCAGTGAAGGTCTCGGGTCTTTACGTAATCAGCCCCAGCATTTT,-,17,-,TRBV6-1,TRBJ1-5
CASSAGGADTQYF,TGCGCCAGCAGTGCGGGGGGGGCAGATACGCAGTATTTT,-,13,TRBD2,TRBV10-1,TRBJ2-3
CASSERPGENYGYTF,TGTGCCAGCAGTGAACGGCCGGGTGAGAACTATGGCTACACCTTC,few,15,-,TRBV6-4,TRBJ1-2
CASSPQGRVDYGYTF,TGTGCCAGCTCACCACAGGGCAGAGTCGACTATGGCTACACCTTC,-,15,-,TRBV18,TRBJ1-2
CASSTRTGGGGANVLTF,TGCGCCAGCAGCACCAGGACAGGGGGCGGTGGGGCCAACGTCCTGACTTTC,-,17,TRBD1,TRBV5-1,TRBJ2-6
CASSPGQVYGYTF,TGTGCCAGTAGTCCCGGGCAAGTCTATGGCTACACCTTC,-,13,-,TRBV19,TRBJ1-2
CASSFGRVRTGELFF,TGTGCCAGCAGCTTTGGAAGGGTTCGAACCGGGGAGCTGTTTTTT,-,15,-,TRBV5-4,TRBJ2-2
CAISGANVLTF,TGTGCCATCTCTGGGGCCAACGTCCTGACTTTC,-,11,-,TRBV10-3,TRBJ2-6
CASSTTGGFGYTF,TGTGCCAGCAGTACGACAGGGGGATTTGGCTACACCTTC,-,13,TRBD1,TRBV5-4,TRBJ1-2
CASSPGAVNTEAFF,TGTGCCAGCTCCCCCGGGGCAGTGAACACTGAAGCTTTCTTT,-,14,-,TRBV18,TRBJ1-1
CASSYTGGTGELFF,TGTGCCAGCAGTTACACAGGGGGCACCGGGGAGCTGTTTTTT,-,14,TRBD1,TRBV6-5,TRBJ2-2
CAWSDGTSFQETQYF,TGTGCCTGGAGTGACGGGACTAGCTTTCAAGAGACCCAGTACTTC,-,15,TRBD2,TRBV30,TRBJ2-5
CASSATGQINEKLFF,TGTGCCAGCAGCGCAACGGGACAGATTAATGAAAAACTGTTTTTT,-,15,TRBD1,TRBV7-2,TRBJ1-4
CASSFDPKTGEQYF,TGTGCCAGCAGTTTCGACCCTAAGACGGGCGAGCAGTACTTC,-,14,-,TRBV27,TRBJ2-7
CASTAGTDTQYF,TGTGCCAGCACCGCCGGCACAGATACGCAGTATTTT,-,12,-,TRBV28,TRBJ2-3
CASSIGDSASYEQYF,TGTGCCAGTAGTATAGGGGACAGTGCTAGCTACGAGCAGTACTTC,-,15,TRBD1,TRBV19,TRBJ2-7
CASSLGQGLGTDTQYF,TGTGCCAGCAGTCTTGGACAGGGGCTAGGCACAGATACGCAGTATTTT,-,16,TRBD1,TRBV28,TRBJ2-3
CASSDRTRVSYEQYF,TGTGCCAGCAGTGACCGGACAAGAGTCTCCTACGAGCAGTACTTC,-,15,-,TRBV6-1,TRBJ2-7
CASRQDRGLTGELFF,TGTGCCAGCAGACAGGACAGGGGGCTCACCGGGGAGCTGTTTTTT,-,15,TRBD1,TRBV5-4,TRBJ2-2
CASSQIAGAPPGANVLTF,TGCGCCAGCAGCCAAATAGCGGGAGCTCCCCCCGGGGCCAACGTCCTGACTTTC,few,18,TRBD2,TRBV5-1,TRBJ2-6
CASSSKQTTDTQYF,TGCGCCAGCAGCTCGAAGCAAACCACAGATACGCAGTATTTT,-,14,-,TRBV5-1,TRBJ2-3
CASSLAPGLAGGLQETQYF,TGTGCCAGCAGCTTAGCTCCGGGACTAGCGGGGGGCCTCCAAGAGACCCAGTACTTC,few,19,TRBD2,TRBV7-9,TRBJ2-5
CASSEDAGGPYNEQFF,TGTGCCAGCAGTGAAGATGCGGGGGGCCCCTACAATGAGCAGTTCTTC,-,16,TRBD2,TRBV2,TRBJ2-1
CASSEGPGRNSPLHF,TGTGCCAGCAGTGAAGGTCCGGGTAGGAATTCACCCCTCCACTTT,-,15,-,TRBV2,TRBJ1-6
CAWSPGWTEAFF,TGTGCCTGGAGCCCCGGGTGGACTGAAGCTTTCTTT,-,12,-,TRBV30,TRBJ1-1
CAWSPPFAGAEKLFF,TGTGCCTGGAGTCCCCCATTTGCCGGGGCAGAAAAACTGTTTTTT,-,15,-,TRBV30,TRBJ1-4
CASSPGARQVGQYEQYF,TGTGCCAGCAGTCCCGGGGCCCGACAGGTAGGTCAGTACGAGCAGTACTTC,-,17,-,TRBV27,TRBJ2-7
CASSLDPTSGVASGANVLTF,TGCGCCAGCAGCTTGGACCCGACTAGCGGGGTCGCCTCTGGGGCCAACGTCCTGACTTTC,-,20,TRBD2,TRBV5-1,TRBJ2-6
CASSPGRGNYGYTF,TGTGCCAGCAGCCCCGGCCGGGGGAACTATGGCTACACCTTC,-,14,-,TRBV5-6,TRBJ1-2
CASSESGQGFPGELFF,TGTGCCAGCAGTGAATCGGGTCAGGGGTTTCCCGGGGAGCTGTTTTTT,-,16,-,TRBV25-1,TRBJ2-2
CSVEERALTEAFF,TGCAGCGTTGAAGAAAGGGCCCTCACTGAAGCTTTCTTT,-,13,-,TRBV29-1,TRBJ1-1
CASSYRGAVVGEQYF,TGTGCCAGCAGTTACAGGGGGGCGGTTGTTGGCGAGCAGTACTTC,-,15,-,TRBV6-5,TRBJ2-7